This TCR beta chain was profiled in a study of shared clonotypes between healthy human individuals. Terminally differentiated effector memory CD45RA+ cells were left out of the naive CD8 fraction, which was CD45RO-negative and positively selected for CCR7. Here immunoSEQ multiplex PCR was the method, and the copy in TCRdb shows in-frame clones only, minus some. Altogether around 1.9 million clones are present, about 92% being singletons, with the ten largest covering over 1.5%. The J segment lost 2 bases and the V segment lost 1 base, leaving 3 bases of the junction unmatched. Germline CDR1 and CDR2: SGHNT and YYREEE (reference sequence). This CDR3 is 15 amino acids long. On this clone: Within the sample, other DNA sequences also encode this same CDR3.

The chain has TRBV5-4 and TRBJ2-1; 7 bases match TRBD2. The source material was naive CD8+ T cells from PBMCs. The TCR was taken from a man younger than 35 in good health. Some clones in this sample may be carry-over from other donors' samples. Here the CDR3 reads CASSLKREAYNEQFF. Written as DNA, the CDR3 is TGTGCCAGCAGCTTGAAACGGGAGGCCTACAATGAGCAGTTCTTC.